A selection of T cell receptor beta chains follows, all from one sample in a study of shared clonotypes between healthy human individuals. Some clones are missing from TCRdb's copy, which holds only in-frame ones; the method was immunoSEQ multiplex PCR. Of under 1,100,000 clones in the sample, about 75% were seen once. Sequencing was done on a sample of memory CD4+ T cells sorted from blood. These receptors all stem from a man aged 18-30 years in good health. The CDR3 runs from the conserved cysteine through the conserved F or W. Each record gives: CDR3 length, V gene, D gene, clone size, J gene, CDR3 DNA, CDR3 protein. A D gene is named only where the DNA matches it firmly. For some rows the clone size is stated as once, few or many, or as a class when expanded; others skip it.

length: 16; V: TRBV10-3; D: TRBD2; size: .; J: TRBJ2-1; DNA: TGTGCCATCAGTGAGGCGGCTAGCGGGGCCTACAATGAGCAGTTCTTC; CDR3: CAISEAASGAYNEQFF
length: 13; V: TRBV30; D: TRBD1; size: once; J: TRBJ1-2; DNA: TGTGCCTGGAGCGCCGGGACAGCCTATGGCTACACCTTC; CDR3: CAWSAGTAYGYTF
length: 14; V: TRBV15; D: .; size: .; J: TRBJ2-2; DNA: TGTGCCACCAGCAGAGATGCCTCCGCCGGGGAGCTGTTTTTT; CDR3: CATSRDASAGELFF
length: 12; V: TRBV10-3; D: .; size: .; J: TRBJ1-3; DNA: TGTGCCACGGAGGGCTCTGGAAACACCATATATTTT; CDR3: CATEGSGNTIYF
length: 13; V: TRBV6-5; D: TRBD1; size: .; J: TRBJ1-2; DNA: TGTGCCAGCAGAACCGACAGGGAACATGGCTACACCTTC; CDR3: CASRTDREHGYTF
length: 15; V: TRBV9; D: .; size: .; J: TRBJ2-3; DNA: TGTGCCAGCAGCGTAGTTACTACTCGCACAGATACGCAGTATTTT; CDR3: CASSVVTTRTDTQYF
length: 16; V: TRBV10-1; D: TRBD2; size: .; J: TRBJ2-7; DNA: TGCGCCAGCAGTCCTCGACTAGCGGTCTATTCCTACGAGCAGTACTTC; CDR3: CASSPRLAVYSYEQYF
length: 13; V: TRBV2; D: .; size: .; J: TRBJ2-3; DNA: TGTGCCAGCAGGCGGAGGGAATCAGATACGCAGTATTTT; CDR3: CASRRRESDTQYF
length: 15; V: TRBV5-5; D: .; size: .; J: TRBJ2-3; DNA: TGTGCCAGCAGCTCGACAGGCGGATGGACAGATACGCAGTATTTT; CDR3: CASSSTGGWTDTQYF
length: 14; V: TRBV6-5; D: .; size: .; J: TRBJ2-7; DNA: TGTGCCAGCAGGTCGATATCAGTCTCCTACGAGCAGTACTTC; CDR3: CASRSISVSYEQYF
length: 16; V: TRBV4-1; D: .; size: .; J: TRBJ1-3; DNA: TGCGCCAGCAGCCAAGATCACACAGTCTCTGGAAACACCATATATTTT; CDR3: CASSQDHTVSGNTIYF
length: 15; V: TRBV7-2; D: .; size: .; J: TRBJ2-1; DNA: TGTGCCAGCAGCTTAGCGGCGGGTTCCTACAATGAGCAGTTCTTC; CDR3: CASSLAAGSYNEQFF
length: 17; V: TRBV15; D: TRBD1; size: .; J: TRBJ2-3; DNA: TGTGCCACCAGCAGAGATCAGGGGGCGTTCGGCACAGATACGCAGTATTTT; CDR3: CATSRDQGAFGTDTQYF
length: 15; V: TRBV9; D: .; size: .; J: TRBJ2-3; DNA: TGTGCCAGCAGCGTTCGGGTCGGAAGCACAGATACGCAGTATTTT; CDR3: CASSVRVGSTDTQYF
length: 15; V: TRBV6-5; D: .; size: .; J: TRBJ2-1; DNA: TGTGCCACCAGCCCCTCGGCTTTCGGGTACAATGAGCAGTTCTTC; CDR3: CATSPSAFGYNEQFF
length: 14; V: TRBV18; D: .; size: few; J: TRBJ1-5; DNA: TGTGCCAGCTCACCAGCCAGGGTGGATCAGCCCCAGCATTTT; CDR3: CASSPARVDQPQHF
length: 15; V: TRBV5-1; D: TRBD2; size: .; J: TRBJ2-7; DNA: TGCGCCAGCAGCTTCGGGACTACTGAGGGTAACGAGCAGTACTTC; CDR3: CASSFGTTEGNEQYF
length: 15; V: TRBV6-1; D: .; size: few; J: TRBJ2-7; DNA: TGTGCCAGCAGTTTACAAACAGGGTCGACGTACGAGCAGTACTTC; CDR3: CASSLQTGSTYEQYF
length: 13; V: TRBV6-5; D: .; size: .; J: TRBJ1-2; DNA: TGTGCCATCTTTGGGGGGGGCAACTATGGCTACACCTTC; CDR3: CAIFGGGNYGYTF
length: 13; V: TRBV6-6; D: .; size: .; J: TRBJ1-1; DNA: TGTGCCAGCACCAATCATGCGATAGCTGAAGCTTTCTTT; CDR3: CASTNHAIAEAFF
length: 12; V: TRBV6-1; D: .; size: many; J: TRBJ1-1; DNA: TGTGCCAGCACCGAACGGGGAACTGAAGCTTTCTTT; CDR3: CASTERGTEAFF
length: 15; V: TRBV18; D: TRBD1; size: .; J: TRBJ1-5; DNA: TGTGCCAGCTCAGGAGGGACAGATAGCAATCAGCCCCAGCATTTT; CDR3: CASSGGTDSNQPQHF
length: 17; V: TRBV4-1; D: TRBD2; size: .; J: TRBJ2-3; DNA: TGCGCCAGCAGCCAAGGTTTGACTAGCGGGAGACCAGATACGCAGTATTTT; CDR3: CASSQGLTSGRPDTQYF
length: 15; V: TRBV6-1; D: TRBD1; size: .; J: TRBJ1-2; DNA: TGTGCCAGCGAGAGAACAGGGGGGCAAGCCTATGGCTACACCTTC; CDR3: CASERTGGQAYGYTF
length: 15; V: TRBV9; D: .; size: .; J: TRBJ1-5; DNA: TGTGCCAGCAGCGGTCAGGGCACTGGCAATCAGCCCCAGCATTTT; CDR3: CASSGQGTGNQPQHF
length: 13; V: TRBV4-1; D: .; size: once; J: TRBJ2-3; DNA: TGCGCCAGCACCCTGACCGTAGAGGGTACGCAGTATTTT; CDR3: CASTLTVEGTQYF
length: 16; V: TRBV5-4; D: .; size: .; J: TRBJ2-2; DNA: TGTGCCAGCAGTCCTCATGGGGGGATTAACACCGGGGAGCTGTTTTTT; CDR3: CASSPHGGINTGELFF
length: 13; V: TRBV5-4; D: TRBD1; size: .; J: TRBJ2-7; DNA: TGTGCCAGCAGTTACAGGGGATACTACGAGCAGTACTTC; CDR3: CASSYRGYYEQYF
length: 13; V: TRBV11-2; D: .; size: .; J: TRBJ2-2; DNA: TGTGCCAGCAGCTGGGCGGGGACCGGGGAGCTGTTTTTT; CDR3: CASSWAGTGELFF
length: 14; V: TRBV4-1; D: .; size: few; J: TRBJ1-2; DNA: TGCGCCAGCAGCCATGTTTGGCAGACTGATGGCTACACCTTC; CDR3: CASSHVWQTDGYTF
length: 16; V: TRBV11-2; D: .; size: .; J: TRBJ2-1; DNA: TGTGCCAGCAGCTCACGGGACGGTAGGGCAAACAATGAGCAGTTCTTC; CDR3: CASSSRDGRANNEQFF
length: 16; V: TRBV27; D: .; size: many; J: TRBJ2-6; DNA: TGTGCCAGCAGTACGTACACCCGCTCTGGGGCCAACGTCCTGACTTTC; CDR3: CASSTYTRSGANVLTF
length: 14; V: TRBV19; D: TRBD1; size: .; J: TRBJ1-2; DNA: TGTGCCAGTAGACGACCGGGACAGGGCTCTGGCTACACCTTC; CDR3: CASRRPGQGSGYTF
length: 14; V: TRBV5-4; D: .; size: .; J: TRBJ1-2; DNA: TGTGCCAGCAGCTTTCGTACAGCGGTCGGCGGCTACACCTTC; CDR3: CASSFRTAVGGYTF
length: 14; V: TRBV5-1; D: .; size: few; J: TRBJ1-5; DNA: TGCGCCAGCAGCCCTTCCTTAGGCAATCAGCCCCAGCATTTT; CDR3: CASSPSLGNQPQHF
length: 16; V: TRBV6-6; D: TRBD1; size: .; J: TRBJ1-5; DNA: TGTGCCAGCAGTTACTCCTCACAGGGGGCTCATCAGCCCCAGCATTTT; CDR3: CASSYSSQGAHQPQHF
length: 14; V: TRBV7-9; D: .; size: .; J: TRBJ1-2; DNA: TGTGCCAGCAGCTTGGGGGAAATAAACTATGGCTACACCTTC; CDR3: CASSLGEINYGYTF
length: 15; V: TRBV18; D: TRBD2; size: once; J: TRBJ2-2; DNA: TGTGCCAGCTCGCCGGGCGGGAGGAACACCGGGGAGCTGTTTTTT; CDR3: CASSPGGRNTGELFF
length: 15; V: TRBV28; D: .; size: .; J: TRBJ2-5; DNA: TGTGCCAGCACCGATAAGGAGGGAATCCAAGAGACCCAGTACTTC; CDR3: CASTDKEGIQETQYF